These 31 T cell receptor beta chains were all obtained from the same sample, sequenced in a study of blood T cell repertoires in COVID-19. Using immunoSEQ multiplex PCR, the repertoire was profiled, and TCRdb retains in-frame clones only, with some absent. The sample includes a few hundred thousand clones, 85% seen only once; the top ten take around 2.5%. Source material: PBMCs or T cells enriched from blood (not recorded which). These receptor sequences come from a woman in her forties or fifties who had recovered from COVID-19.

This chain joins TRBV11-2 and TRBJ2-2, with D maybe TRBD2 (7 bases). Germline V gives CDR1 SGHAT, CDR2 FQNNGV. V lost 5 bases to trimming and J lost 4 bases, with 20 bases between them. The CDR3 sequence is 17 residues long. CDR3 region: CASSPHQQGGSTGELFF. CDR3 nucleotide sequence: TGTGCCAGCAGCCCACATCAACAGGGCGGGAGCACCGGGGAGCTGTTTTTT. The variable domain in full, with the rest retrieved from reference TRBV11-2 and TRBJ2-2, is EAGVAQSPRYKIIEKRQSVAFWCNPISGHATLYWYQQILGQGPKLLIQFQNNGVVDDSQLPKDRFSAERLKGVDSTLKIQPAKLEDSAVYLCASSPHQQGGSTGELFFGEGSRLTVL.

This sequence joins TRBV6-5 and TRBJ1-1; TRBD1 matches at 7 bases. Losses at the gene ends were 6 bases for V and 5 bases for J; bases not matched to a gene: 12. Germline V gene lookup returns CDR1 MNHEY and CDR2 SVGAGI. CDR3 length: 15 amino acids. The chain's CDR3 is CASSSLSTGRTEAFF. CDR3 sequence (DNA): TGTGCCAGCAGCTCACTTTCGACAGGGCGAACTGAAGCTTTCTTT.

The V and J genes are TRBV6-5 and TRBJ2-7, with D unresolved. V was clipped by 6 bases and J by 6 bases, with 12 bases between them. The CDR3 covers 12 residues. The V gene's germline CDR1 is MNHEY and CDR2 SVGAGI. The CDR3 is CASRKARGEQYF. CDR3 DNA sequence: TGTGCCAGCAGAAAGGCGCGCGGCGAGCAGTACTTC.

The V call is TRBV19, the J call TRBJ1-1; no definite D call. The ends were cut back, 5 bases at V and 0 bases at J, with 4 bases in the middle. CDR3 size: 12 residues. Germline V gives CDR1 LNHDA, CDR2 SQIVND (reference sequence). CDR3 amino acids: CASSAMNTEAFF. The CDR3, as DNA: TGTGCCAGTAGTGCGATGAACACTGAAGCTTTCTTT.

The chain is built from TRBV11-2 and TRBJ2-3; 7 nucleotides agree with TRBD2. The CDR3 has 17 amino acids. Germline assignment: CDR1 SGHAT and CDR2 FQNNGV. After removal of 5 bases from V and 0 bases from J, the junction contained 11 bases not matched to a gene. The CDR3 DNA sequence: TGTGCCAGCAGCCCGCGGGGGAGGGGTTCTAGCACAGATACGCAGTATTTT. It translates to CASSPRGRGSSTDTQYF.

The V and J genes are TRBV3-1 (or the pseudogene TRBV3-2) and TRBJ1-1, with TRBD1 matching over 7 bases. J lost 1 base, V lost 1 base, and 12 bases had no gene match. This CDR3 has 18 residues. Looked up from germline, CDR1 is LGHDT and CDR2 is YNNKEL (reference sequence). CDR3 nucleotides: TGTGCCAGCAGCCAAGCGCGGCTAATGCAGGGGGGGAACACTGAAGCTTTCTTT. It translates to CASSQARLMQGGNTEAFF.

The chain couples TRBV18 to TRBJ1-1; D unclear. There are 15 residues in the CDR3. Trimming shortened V by 2 bases and J by 1 base, and 11 bases separated the two germline ends. CDR1 KGHSH and CDR2 LQKENI come from the germline V gene. As DNA, the CDR3 is TGTGCCAGCTCACCAAACCTAAACTGGAACACTGAAGCTTTCTTT. Translating gives CASSPNLNWNTEAFF.

CDR3 in DNA: TGTGCCAGTAAAGAAGGGGATAACTATGGCTACACCTTC. It codes for CASKEGDNYGYTF. The chain uses TRBV19 and TRBJ1-2, with a possible D match to TRBD1 (5 bases). The CDR3 length is 13 residues. Germline CDR1 reads LNHDA; CDR2 reads SQIVND (reference sequence). The V end was cut by 7 bases, the J end by 1 base, with 10 bases between. Combining the CDR3 with reference TRBV19 and TRBJ1-2 gives the whole variable domain DGGITQSPKYLFRKEGQNVTLSCEQNLNHDAMYWYRQDPGQGLRLIYYSQIVNDFQKGDIAEGYSVSREKKESFPLTVTSAQKNPTAFYLCASKEGDNYGYTFGSGTRLTVV.

J is TRBJ1-4 and V is TRBV3-1 (or the pseudogene TRBV3-2), with D hard to call. The CDR3 is 20 residues long. Germline V lookup: CDR1 LGHDT, CDR2 YNNKEL (reference sequence). V lost 0 bases and J lost 8, with 28 bases in between. CDR3 nucleotide sequence: TGTGCCAGCAGCCAAGACAAAGGTCCATCTCCATTCTTCCGCGGGGAAAAACTGTTTTTT. Protein product: CASSQDKGPSPFFRGEKLFF.

The chain combines TRBV28 with TRBJ1-2, with TRBD1 matching 8 bases. Trimming at V came to 6 bases and at J to 8 bases, leaving 11 bases not matched to a gene. Germline values: CDR1 MDHEN, CDR2 SYDVKM. The CDR3 is 14 residues long. The CDR3 DNA reads TGTGCCAGCAGCGCCGGGACAGGTGCCGGAGGCTACACCTTC. Translation gives CASSAGTGAGGYTF.

A single count supports this clone. This chain uses TRBV6-1 with TRBJ1-6; the D gene is possibly TRBD1 (5 bases). This CDR3 has 15 amino acids. Per germline, CDR1 MNHNS and CDR2 SASEGT. Deletions cut 1 base from V and 10 bases from J, with 14 bases between. The DNA for the CDR3 is TGTGCCAGCAGTGAAGTTGACAGTTTGGGGTCACCCCTCCACTTT. Encoded protein: CASSEVDSLGSPLHF.

The gene calls are TRBV5-1 and TRBJ1-6; no definite D call. Trimming pared 4 bases from V and 5 bases from J, leaving 4 bases between. There are 12 residues in the CDR3. Germline V gene lookup returns CDR1 SGHRS and CDR2 YFSETQ. As DNA, the CDR3 is TGCGCCAGCAGCGAGAATAATTCACCCCTCCACTTT. It codes for CASSENNSPLHF.

The chain carries TRBV30 and TRBJ1-5; TRBD1 might be the D (6 bases). Trimming removed 2 bases from V and 5 bases from J, with 16 bases in between. Germline loops: CDR1 GTSNPN, CDR2 SVGIG (reference sequence). This CDR3 comprises 15 residues. The CDR3: CAWSRTGGGDQPQHF. The CDR3 DNA reads TGTGCCTGGAGTCGTACGGGGGGCGGGGATCAGCCCCAGCATTTT.

J is TRBJ1-5 and V is TRBV3-1 (or the pseudogene TRBV3-2); 9 bases align to TRBD1. CDR3 length equals 14 residues. Looked up from germline, CDR1 is LGHDT and CDR2 is YNNKEL (reference sequence). Germline trimming cut 3 bases from V and 7 bases from J; bases unmatched to any gene: 4. This CDR3 is CASSHGQGQQPQHF. The CDR3 DNA reads as TGTGCCAGCAGCCACGGACAGGGGCAGCAGCCCCAGCATTTT.

This clone turned up a few times. The CDR3 spells CASKQTGGYGYTF. The CDR3, as DNA: TGTGCCAGCAAGCAGACAGGGGGATACGGCTACACCTTC. The chain joins TRBV27 to TRBJ1-2, with 9 positions matching TRBD1. Trimming cost V 7 bases and J 8 bases; bases outside gene matches: 8. Germline CDR1 reads MNHEY; CDR2 reads SMNVEV (reference sequence). This CDR3 is built from 13 residues.

The rearrangement links TRBV7-2 to TRBJ2-7; 11 bases fit TRBD1. The CDR3 spans 15 residues. Germline CDR1 reads SGHTA; CDR2 reads FQGNSA. Trimming removed 2 bases from V and 4 bases from J; junction bases left unmatched: 4. CDR3 coding DNA: TGTGCCAGCAGCTTAAGGGGGGACAGGGGGTACGAGCAGTACTTC. It codes for CASSLRGDRGYEQYF.

This chain joins TRBV7-9 and TRBJ2-3, with TRBD2 matching over 15 bases. J gave up 2 bases and V 11 bases, and 5 bases lay outside the gene matches. Germline lookup yields CDR1 SEHNR and CDR2 FQNEAQ (reference sequence). The CDR3 covers 15 residues. CDR3 DNA sequence: TGTGCCGTGGGACTAGCGGGAGGATACACAGATACGCAGTATTTT. This encodes CAVGLAGGYTDTQYF.

The gene calls are TRBV10-3 and TRBJ1-2; the D gene is possibly TRBD1 (6 bases). CDR1 is ENHRY, CDR2 SYGVKD, per germline. This CDR3 spans 16 amino acids. Trimming cost V 0 bases and J 4 bases, with 15 bases left between them. DNA of the CDR3: TGTGCCATCAGTGAGTCCGGCCGCAGGGGCTTCTATGGCTACACCTTC. Translating it yields CAISESGRRGFYGYTF.

V usage is TRBV5-5 and J usage is TRBJ1-2; 8 nucleotides agree with TRBD1. V gave up 0 bases and J gave up 7 bases; unmatched junction bases: 5. CDR1 and CDR2 (germline): SGHKS, YYEKEE (reference sequence). The CDR3 loop spans 14 amino acids. The CDR3 loop is CASSLAGDRGGYTF. In nucleotides, the CDR3 is TGTGCCAGCAGCTTGGCCGGAGACAGGGGTGGCTACACCTTC. Combining the CDR3 with reference TRBV5-5 and TRBJ1-2 gives the whole variable domain DAGVTQSPTHLIKTRGQQVTLRCSPISGHKSVSWYQQVLGQGPQFIFQYYEKEERGRGNFPDRFSARQFPNYSSELNVNALLLGDSALYLCASSLAGDRGGYTFGSGTRLTVV.

This clone occurred a few times. V gene TRBV6-5 combines with J gene TRBJ1-1; possible D gene TRBD1, 5 bases. The CDR3 covers 15 residues. The germline CDR1 and CDR2 sequences are MNHEY and SVGAGI. Trimming removed 7 bases at V and 0 bases at J, with 15 bases between. The CDR3 loop is CASTPDHRLNTEAFF. DNA of the CDR3: TGTGCCAGCACCCCTGATCACAGGTTGAACACTGAAGCTTTCTTT.

J is TRBJ2-4 and V is TRBV19, with D possibly being TRBD1 (6 bases). The ends were cut back, 4 bases at V and 1 base at J, with 20 bases in the middle. This CDR3 contains 18 residues. The germline gives CDR1 LNHDA, CDR2 SQIVND (reference sequence). CDR3 in DNA: TGTGCCAGTAGTAGATACAGGGTTGAGGGCTCGGCCAAAAACATTCAGTACTTC. Its translation is CASSRYRVEGSAKNIQYF.

The chain carries TRBV29-1 and TRBJ1-1, with a weak D call TRBD1 (6 bases). Germline CDR1 is SQVTM and CDR2 is ANQGSEA. V gave up 3 bases and J gave up 4 bases, with 12 bases separating them. The CDR3 consists of 13 residues. CDR3 region: CSVEYRVGTEAFF. Here the CDR3 DNA reads TGCAGCGTTGAGTACAGGGTGGGCACTGAAGCTTTCTTT.

This clone was recorded only once. V usage is TRBV18 and J usage is TRBJ1-3; 7 bases map to TRBD1. Per the germline V gene, CDR1 is KGHSH and CDR2 is LQKENI. After removal of 3 bases from V and 4 bases from J, the junction contained 12 bases not matched to a gene. The CDR3 contains 17 residues. Written as DNA, the CDR3 is TGTGCCAGCTCACCCCAGGAGGGGGCCAGAGGAGGAAACACCATATATTTT. Translated, it gives CASSPQEGARGGNTIYF.

This chain links TRBV10-3 with TRBJ2-5, with 13 bases lining up with TRBD2. The CDR3 loop spans 15 amino acids. The J segment lost 2 bases and the V segment lost 6 bases, leaving 3 bases of the junction unmatched. Germline assignment: CDR1 ENHRY and CDR2 SYGVKD. The CDR3 DNA reads as TGTGCCATCAGGGGGACTAGCGGGACTCAAGAGACCCAGTACTTC. Its translation is CAIRGTSGTQETQYF.

The chain is built from TRBV7-9 and TRBJ2-2; 7 bases are a match to TRBD1. V lost 6 bases to trimming and J lost 2 bases; unmatched junction nucleotides: 9. The CDR3 loop spans 16 amino acids. Germline V gives CDR1 SEHNR, CDR2 FQNEAQ (reference sequence). The CDR3 protein is CASRRPGQKNTGELFF. CDR3 nucleotides: TGTGCCAGCAGGCGACCGGGACAGAAAAACACCGGGGAGCTGTTTTTT.

V gene TRBV7-3 combines with J gene TRBJ2-7; 11 bases fit TRBD2. V lost 3 bases and J lost 7; bases outside the gene matches: 8. Germline values: CDR1 SGHTA, CDR2 FQGTGA. This CDR3 comprises 15 residues. The CDR3 sequence: CASSLEGLADEEQYF. The DNA for the CDR3 is TGTGCCAGCAGCTTGGAGGGACTAGCGGACGAGGAGCAGTACTTC. The whole variable domain, remainder taken from reference TRBV7-3 and TRBJ2-7, is GAGVSQTPSNKVTEKGKYVELRCDPISGHTALYWYRQSLGQGPEFLIYFQGTGAADDSGLPNDRFFAVRPEGSVSTLKIQRTERGDSAVYLCASSLEGLADEEQYFGPGTRLTVT.

The chain recombines TRBV28 with TRBJ1-5, with unresolved D. From germline, CDR1 is MDHEN and CDR2 SYDVKM. Trimming pared 3 bases from V and 0 bases from J, leaving 15 bases between. The CDR3 runs to 17 residues. The DNA for the CDR3 is TGTGCCAGCAGTTTTTTAGGCAGGCGAGTTAGCAATCAGCCCCAGCATTTT. Its translation is CASSFLGRRVSNQPQHF.

The gene calls are TRBV4-2 and TRBJ2-5; D is ambiguous. The CDR3 length is 17 residues. The V end was cut by 2 bases, the J end by 1 base, with 17 bases between. Per germline, CDR1 LGHNA and CDR2 YNFKEQ. This chain's CDR3 is CASSQHVRTLRQETQYF. The CDR3 DNA sequence: TGTGCCAGCAGCCAACATGTCCGTACTCTACGCCAAGAGACCCAGTACTTC.

V usage is TRBV7-9 and J usage is TRBJ2-1, with 7 bases that match TRBD2. V lost 4 bases, J lost 3 bases, and 9 bases stayed unmatched. Germline assignment: CDR1 SEHNR and CDR2 FQNEAQ (reference sequence). The CDR3 consists of 16 residues. CDR3 sequence: CASSSHQRESYNEQFF. The DNA for the CDR3 is TGTGCCAGCAGCTCCCATCAGCGGGAAAGCTACAATGAGCAGTTCTTC.

This chain links TRBV30 with TRBJ2-5; no definite D call. Germline V gene lookup returns CDR1 GTSNPN and CDR2 SVGIG (reference sequence). V shed 0 bases and J shed 2 bases, with 7 bases lying between them. This CDR3 contains 13 residues. The CDR3 DNA follows: TGTGCCTGGAGTGTTACAGAACAAGAGACCCAGTACTTC. This codes for CAWSVTEQETQYF. Together with reference TRBV30 and TRBJ2-5, the CDR3 gives the full variable domain: SQTIHQWPATLVQPVGSPLSLECTVEGTSNPNLYWYRQAAGRGLQLLFYSVGIGQISSEVPQNLSASRPQDRQFILSSKKLLLSDSGFYLCAWSVTEQETQYFGPGTRLLVL.

This clone was picked up a small number of times. The chain carries TRBV5-1 and TRBJ2-1, with 10 bases that match TRBD2. Germline V CDR1 and CDR2: SGHRS, YFSETQ. The CDR3 length is 14 residues. Germline trimming cut 0 bases from V and 9 bases from J; bases unmatched to any gene: 3. The CDR3 DNA is TGCGCCAGCAGCTTGGTTAGCGGGAGGAGTGAGCAGTTCTTC. Residues: CASSLVSGRSEQFF.